Shown below are 30 T cell receptor beta chains from a single sample sequenced in a study of PD-L1 blockade in urothelial cancer. Profiling relied on immunoSEQ multiplex PCR, and the TCRdb table lists in-frame clones only, not all of them. The table includes tens of thousands of clones, more than 80% detected once. The time point was: peripheral blood 6 weeks after treatment start. Sample: PBMCs, taken around atezolizumab (anti-PD-L1) treatment. All receptors come from a man in his sixties or seventies with urothelial cancer.

The chain joins TRBV25-1 to TRBJ2-2; no definite D call. Trimming pared 6 bases from V and 6 bases from J, leaving 8 bases between. This CDR3 is 12 amino acids long. CDR1 is MGHDK, CDR2 SYGVNS, per germline. The CDR3, as DNA: TGTGCCAGCAGCGGAGTGGCCGGGGAGCTGTTTTTT. The encoded protein is CASSGVAGELFF.

The J gene is TRBJ2-4, the V gene TRBV18, with D possibly matching TRBD1 (6 bases). The V and J ends lost 3 bases and 1 base respectively, with 7 bases between them. The germline V gene has CDR1 KGHSH and CDR2 LQKENI. The CDR3 consists of 14 residues. The CDR3 loop is CASSPQGAKNIQYF. The CDR3 bases are TGTGCCAGCTCACCCCAGGGGGCCAAAAACATTCAGTACTTC.

This chain uses TRBV19 with TRBJ2-6; a weak D match, TRBD1 (5 bases). CDR1 and CDR2 from the germline V gene are LNHDA and SQIVND (reference sequence). The CDR3 is made up of 14 amino acids. V shed 7 bases and J shed 0 bases, with 7 bases lying between them. The CDR3 loop is CASMQGSGANVLTF. In DNA, the CDR3 is TGTGCCAGTATGCAGGGCTCTGGGGCCAACGTCCTGACTTTC.

The genes are TRBV28 and TRBJ2-2, with D perhaps matching TRBD1 (5 bases). V was shortened by 7 bases and J by 6 bases, with 12 bases between the two germline ends. CDR1 MDHEN and CDR2 SYDVKM come from the germline V gene. The CDR3 extends over 13 amino acids. The CDR3 DNA reads TGTGCCAGCACAGGGTTTGAGGCCGGGGAGCTGTTTTTT. Amino acids: CASTGFEAGELFF.

The chain has TRBV28 and TRBJ2-5; D possibly corresponds to TRBD1 (7 bases). Germline CDR1 reads MDHEN; CDR2 reads SYDVKM. V shed 6 bases and J shed 0 bases, with 20 bases lying between them. This CDR3 is 17 amino acids long. The CDR3 coding sequence is TGTGCCAGCAGCATACTCGGGGCAGGGGGGTACCAAGAGACCCAGTACTTC. Amino acids: CASSILGAGGYQETQYF.

The chain links TRBV5-1 to TRBJ2-2; tentative D call: TRBD1 (6 bases). V was clipped by 0 bases and J by 5 bases, with 11 bases between them. The CDR3 length is 15 residues. The germline gives CDR1 SGHRS, CDR2 YFSETQ. The CDR3 DNA sequence: TGCGCCAGCAGCTTGGATGGACAGCTAACCGGGGAGCTGTTTTTT. Its protein is CASSLDGQLTGELFF.

This clone has a handful of counts. The V call is TRBV10-2, the J call TRBJ2-2; 9 nucleotides agree with TRBD2. The V gene end was trimmed by 7 bases and the J gene end by 2 bases; junction bases not matched to a gene: 5. Looked up from germline, CDR1 is WSHSY and CDR2 is SAAADI. The CDR3 is made up of 15 amino acids. The chain's CDR3 is CASTVAGVNTGELFF. Written as DNA, the CDR3 is TGCGCCAGCACCGTAGCGGGAGTTAACACCGGGGAGCTGTTTTTT.

The V call is TRBV11-2, the J call TRBJ2-7, with D perhaps matching TRBD2 (7 bases). The CDR3 totals 15 residues. CDR1 and CDR2 (germline): SGHAT, FQNNGV. The V and J ends lost 2 bases and 4 bases respectively, with 15 bases between them. CDR3 nucleotides: TGTGCCAGCAGCTTATTGGAACAGGGAGGGTACGAGCAGTACTTC. Translation: CASSLLEQGGYEQYF.

CDR3 coding DNA: TGTGCCAGCAGCTCCTCACTTGGACAGTCTCCTGGGGCCAACGTCCTGACTTTC. Protein product: CASSSSLGQSPGANVLTF. The V gene is TRBV7-3, the J gene TRBJ2-6; D perhaps matches TRBD1 (6 bases). CDR1 and CDR2 from the germline V gene are SGHTA and FQGTGA. The germline V and J ends were trimmed by 4 bases and 2 bases, with 18 bases remaining between them. CDR3 size: 18 residues. The whole variable domain, remainder taken from reference TRBV7-3 and TRBJ2-6, is GAGVSQTPSNKVTEKGKYVELRCDPISGHTALYWYRQSLGQGPEFLIYFQGTGAADDSGLPNDRFFAVRPEGSVSTLKIQRTERGDSAVYLCASSSSLGQSPGANVLTFGAGSRLTVL.

V and J are TRBV11-2 and TRBJ2-2, with 8 bases fitting TRBD2. The CDR3 extends over 15 amino acids. The germline gives CDR1 SGHAT, CDR2 FQNNGV. Trimming removed 7 bases from V and 0 bases from J; junction bases left unmatched: 4. CDR3 nucleotide sequence: TGTGCCAGCATTCGGGGACTAGCGAACACCGGGGAGCTGTTTTTT. Amino acids: CASIRGLANTGELFF.

V and J are TRBV6-1 and TRBJ2-7; TRBD1 aligns across 8 bases. J was trimmed by 1 base and V by 0 bases; bases with no gene match: 14. This CDR3 is built from 19 residues. Germline-derived CDR1 and CDR2 are MNHNS and SASEGT. In nucleotides, the CDR3 is TGTGCCAGCAGTGAAGCGCGCAGGGGGCTCAAAGTCGGTTCCTACGAGCAGTACTTC. Its translation: CASSEARRGLKVGSYEQYF.

The sample holds one count of this clone. This chain uses TRBV6-5 with TRBJ2-7; 8 nucleotides line up with TRBD1. CDR1 is MNHEY, CDR2 SVGAGI, per germline. J was trimmed by 2 bases and V by 5 bases; bases with no gene match: 2. The CDR3 is 13 residues long. CDR3 DNA: TGTGCCAGCAGTCAACAGGGGGCCTACGAGCAGTACTTC. It specifies CASSQQGAYEQYF.

The chain joins TRBV16 to TRBJ1-1; TRBD1 agrees at 12 bases. CDR3 length equals 13 residues. The junction had 3 bases not matched to a gene; V was cut back by 3 bases and J by 10 bases. From germline, CDR1 is KGHSY and CDR2 FQNENV. CDR3 sequence (DNA): TGTGCCAGCAGCCAGGGACAGGGGGCCGTAGCTTTCTTT. It translates to CASSQGQGAVAFF.

This clone was seen a few times. The chain uses TRBV7-8 and TRBJ2-7; 9 bases map to TRBD2. Germline V gene sequence: CDR1 SGHVS, CDR2 FQNEAQ. With V trimmed by 1 base and J by 3 bases, 7 bases remained unmatched. The CDR3 contains 16 residues. CDR3: CASSLEGTSRIYEQYF. For the CDR3, the DNA is TGTGCCAGCAGCTTAGAAGGGACTAGCCGGATCTACGAGCAGTACTTC. Full variable domain (outside the CDR3, taken from reference TRBV7-8 and TRBJ2-7): GAGVSQSPRYKVAKRGQDVALRCDPISGHVSLFWYQQALGQGPEFLTYFQNEAQLDKSGLPSDRFFAERPEGSVSTLKIQRTQQEDSAVYLCASSLEGTSRIYEQYFGPGTRLTVT.

The gene calls are TRBV29-1 and TRBJ2-7, with TRBD2 matching over 10 bases. In germline, CDR1 is SQVTM, CDR2 ANQGSEA. Germline trimming cut 4 bases from V and 3 bases from J; bases unmatched to any gene: 3. The CDR3 loop spans 13 amino acids. CDR3 DNA: TGCAGCGTTGCCACTAGCGGGGACTACGAGCAGTACTTC. Translating it yields CSVATSGDYEQYF.

This rearrangement joins TRBV2 to TRBJ2-7; D gene uncertain. Trimming removed 4 bases from V and 2 bases from J, with 9 bases in between. The CDR3 totals 13 residues. Germline V gene sequence: CDR1 SNHLY, CDR2 FYNNEI. CDR3: CASSGSQTYEQYF. CDR3 coding DNA: TGTGCCAGCAGTGGAAGTCAGACCTACGAGCAGTACTTC.

The chain uses TRBV5-6 and TRBJ2-1; D not certain. The germline V and J ends were trimmed by 0 bases and 2 bases, with 6 bases remaining between them. Germline V gene sequence: CDR1 SGHDT, CDR2 YYEEEE. The CDR3 is 14 residues long. CDR3 nucleotides: TGTGCCAGCAGCTTGGTCCGGGCCTACAATGAGCAGTTCTTC. Its protein product is CASSLVRAYNEQFF.

This chain connects TRBV5-1 to TRBJ2-3; possibly TRBD1 for D (5 bases). Germline CDR1 SGHRS, CDR2 YFSETQ. The V end was cut by 3 bases, the J end by 6 bases, with 14 bases between. This CDR3 has 14 residues. The CDR3 loop reads CASSSTQGLDTQYF. The CDR3 DNA is TGCGCCAGCAGCTCCACCCAGGGTTTGGATACGCAGTATTTT.

V gene TRBV19 combines with J gene TRBJ2-6; 7 bases fit TRBD2. V shed 0 bases, J shed 0 bases, and the junction held 2 bases outside the gene matches. The CDR3 length is 17 residues. Germline loops: CDR1 LNHDA, CDR2 SQIVND (reference sequence). The CDR3, as DNA: TGTGCCAGTAGTATAGACAGCGGGGTCTCTGGGGCCAACGTCCTGACTTTC. Its translation is CASSIDSGVSGANVLTF.

The rearrangement uses TRBV28 and TRBJ1-1; 10 bases line up with TRBD1. The ends lost 6 bases at V and 1 base at J; junction bases unmatched: 11. The CDR3 has 17 amino acids. CDR1 and CDR2 (germline): MDHEN, SYDVKM. The CDR3 bases are TGTGCCAGCAGACCAGGGACAGGGGAGGGGCCGAACACTGAAGCTTTCTTT. Amino acids: CASRPGTGEGPNTEAFF.

The chain uses TRBV12-2 and TRBJ1-1; TRBD1 reflects the table's D call only, with no check against the DNA. TRBV12-2 is designated a pseudogene. CDR3 length equals 14 residues. DNA for the CDR3: TGTGCAAGTCGCTTCGTTCAGGGCTCCCCTGAAGCTTTCTTT. Protein product: CASRFVQGSPEAFF.

V usage is TRBV2 and J usage is TRBJ1-3; tentatively, D is TRBD1 (6 bases). This CDR3 contains 15 residues. Germline V gives CDR1 SNHLY, CDR2 FYNNEI. With 2 bases removed from V and 3 bases from J, the gap between germline ends came to 11 bases. CDR3 sequence (DNA): TGTGCCAGCAGTGAAACAGAACAGGGTGGAAACACCATATATTTT. Protein product: CASSETEQGGNTIYF.

The sample holds a few counts of this clone. V and J are TRBV19 and TRBJ1-2; TRBD1 matches at 8 bases. The CDR3 is made up of 16 amino acids. V trimming: 3 bases; J trimming: 6 bases; junction bases outside the gene matches: 12. Germline CDR1 LNHDA, CDR2 SQIVND (reference sequence). Written as DNA, the CDR3 is TGTGCCAGTAGTATGAATAGCAGGGGGCGTGTGGATGGCTACACCTTC. It encodes CASSMNSRGRVDGYTF.

The chain links TRBV5-1 to TRBJ2-5; TRBD1 might be the D (5 bases). This CDR3 has 16 amino acids. V was cut by 0 bases and J by 2 bases, with 14 bases left in between. The germline V gene encodes CDR1 SGHRS and CDR2 YFSETQ. The chain's CDR3 is CASSLGLQALQETQYF. Here the CDR3 DNA reads TGCGCCAGCAGCTTGGGATTACAGGCGCTACAAGAGACCCAGTACTTC.

The count of this clone is one. The chain employs TRBV18 and TRBJ2-2, with 9 bases identical to TRBD2. Trimming took 2 bases from V and 6 from J; bases not matched to a gene: 4. The CDR3 covers 15 residues. CDR1 is KGHSH, CDR2 LQKENI, per germline. CDR3 in DNA: TGTGCCAGCTCACCAGGGACTAGCAAGCCCGGGGAGCTGTTTTTT. Translated: CASSPGTSKPGELFF.

CDR3 in DNA: TGTGCCAGCAGCCCCCGGACAGGAGGCTACACCTTC. This encodes CASSPRTGGYTF. The chain links TRBV28 to TRBJ1-2; 7 bases are shared with TRBD1. V trimming: 6 bases; J trimming: 8 bases; junction bases outside the gene matches: 6. Looked up from germline, CDR1 is MDHEN and CDR2 is SYDVKM. The CDR3 covers 12 residues.

DNA for the CDR3: TGTGCCAGCAGCTTAGGCCGGGAGGATACGCAGTATTTT. Protein sequence: CASSLGREDTQYF. V is TRBV7-6 and J is TRBJ2-3; a possible D gene is TRBD2 (6 bases). Trimming cost V 1 base and J 6 bases, with 8 bases left between them. The length of the CDR3 is 13 residues. Germline V lookup: CDR1 SGHVS, CDR2 FNYEAQ.

The rearrangement links TRBV5-8 to TRBJ2-3, with TRBD2 identical over 11 bases. The CDR3 covers 16 residues. The junction had 7 bases not matched to a gene; V was cut back by 5 bases and J by 2 bases. The germline CDR1 and CDR2 sequences are SGHTS and YDEGEE. The CDR3 spells CASRLSGRALTDTQYF. As DNA, the CDR3 is TGTGCCAGCAGACTTAGCGGGAGGGCCCTCACAGATACGCAGTATTTT.

The V and J genes are TRBV5-1 and TRBJ2-2; 14 bases map to TRBD2. Looked up from germline, CDR1 is SGHRS and CDR2 is YFSETQ. The CDR3 length is 16 residues. J lost 6 bases, V lost 4 bases, and 5 bases had no gene match. The CDR3 DNA sequence: TGCGCCAGCAGCCCCGGACTAGCGGGAGGTCCCGGGGAGCTGTTTTTT. Its translation: CASSPGLAGGPGELFF. Filled out from reference TRBV5-1 and TRBJ2-2, the complete variable domain reads KAGVTQTPRYLIKTRGQQVTLSCSPISGHRSVSWYQQTPGQGLQFLFEYFSETQRNKGNFPGRFSGRQFSNSRSEMNVSTLELGDSALYLCASSPGLAGGPGELFFGEGSRLTVL.

This rearrangement joins TRBV18 to TRBJ2-3, with 10 bases lining up with TRBD1. Germline values: CDR1 KGHSH, CDR2 LQKENI. CDR3 length: 14 amino acids. After removal of 3 bases from V and 9 bases from J, the junction contained 6 bases not matched to a gene. This CDR3 is CASSPPADRGTQYF. DNA for the CDR3: TGTGCCAGCTCACCCCCGGCGGACAGGGGGACGCAGTATTTT.